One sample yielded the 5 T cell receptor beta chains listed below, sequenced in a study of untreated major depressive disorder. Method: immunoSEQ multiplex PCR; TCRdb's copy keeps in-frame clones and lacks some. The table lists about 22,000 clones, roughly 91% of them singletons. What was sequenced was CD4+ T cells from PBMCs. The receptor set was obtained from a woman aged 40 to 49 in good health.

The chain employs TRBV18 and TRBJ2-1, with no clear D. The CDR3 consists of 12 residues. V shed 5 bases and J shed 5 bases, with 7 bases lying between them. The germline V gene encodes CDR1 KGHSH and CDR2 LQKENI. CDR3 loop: CASSGEHNEQFF. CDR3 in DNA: TGTGCCAGCTCAGGGGAACACAATGAGCAGTTCTTC.

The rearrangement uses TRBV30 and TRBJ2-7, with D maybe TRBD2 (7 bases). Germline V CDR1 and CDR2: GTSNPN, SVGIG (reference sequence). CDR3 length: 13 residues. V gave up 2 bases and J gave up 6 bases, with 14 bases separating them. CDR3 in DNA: TGTGCCTGGAGTCCGGGGGGCCTCGGCGAGCAGTACTTC. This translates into CAWSPGGLGEQYF.

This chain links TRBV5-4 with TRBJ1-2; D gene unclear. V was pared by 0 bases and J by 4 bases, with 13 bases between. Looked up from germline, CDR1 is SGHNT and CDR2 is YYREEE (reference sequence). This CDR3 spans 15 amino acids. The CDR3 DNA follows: TGTGCCAGCAGCTTGGTCTCGGGTGAGGGCTATGGCTACACCTTC. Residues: CASSLVSGEGYGYTF.

The CDR3 sequence is CASSLASGVSYTF. CDR3 sequence (DNA): TGTGCCAGCAGCTTAGCTTCAGGGGTGTCCTACACCTTC. The chain employs TRBV28 and TRBJ1-2; the D gene is possibly TRBD1 (6 bases). The CDR3 consists of 13 residues. Germline lookup yields CDR1 MDHEN and CDR2 SYDVKM. V was cut by 6 bases and J by 10 bases, with 18 bases left in between.

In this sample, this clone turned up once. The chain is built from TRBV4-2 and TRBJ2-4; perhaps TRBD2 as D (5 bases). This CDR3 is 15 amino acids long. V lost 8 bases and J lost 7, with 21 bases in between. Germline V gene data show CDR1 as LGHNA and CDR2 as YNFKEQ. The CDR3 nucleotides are TGTGCCAGCTCGCCTCGTCAAGTAACGGGGAACATTCAGTACTTC. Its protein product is CASSPRQVTGNIQYF.